Sequencing of this T cell receptor (beta chain) was carried out in a study of blood T cell repertoires in COVID-19. CDR1 is MNHEY, CDR2 SVGAGI, per germline. CDR3 length: 14 residues. V gave up 2 bases and J gave up 4 bases, with 11 bases separating them. Clinical history as reported by participants underpinned cohort assignment. Cohort 3 donors were reported recovered after two negative PCRs, clearance, or symptom resolution. In the authors' workflow: Estimation of nucleated cell counts was performed using reference gene primer amplification. The method was immunoSEQ multiplex PCR; TCRdb's version includes in-frame clones alone and lacks a portion of them. V and J calls and clone size are copied from that table; D and trimming were computed from the DNA. The sample contains about 330,000 clones, around 86% of which appear only once.

This receptor was obtained from a woman in her late teens or twenties who had recovered from COVID-19. The sample taken for sequencing was PBMCs or T cells enriched from blood (not recorded which). The V call is TRBV6-5, the J call TRBJ1-1; no firm D call. The CDR3 is CASSYGRHSTEAFF. The CDR3 nucleotides are TGTGCCAGCAGTTACGGGAGGCACTCCACTGAAGCTTTCTTT.